This T cell receptor (beta chain) comes out of a study of graft-versus-host responses after intestinal transplantation. Study in general: Those transplanted obtained multivisceral, liver-intestinal, or isolated intestinal grafts. Every one of the recipients received anti-thymocyte globulin induction and afterwards took tacrolimus and steroids for 3 to 4 years. General study results and limits: GvH clones occurred in recipient marrow; some first appeared in ileum or blood.

About this clone: Its antigen is currently unknown.

Germline CDR1 and CDR2: LGHNT and FRNRAP. V lost 1 base and J 4 bases, leaving 5 bases between the germline ends. The CDR3 loop spans 12 amino acids. Clones were read by immunoSEQ multiplex PCR, and TCRdb kept only the in-frame ones, dropping some. The sample consists of about 92,000 clones, over 80% of them appearing once. Here the sequenced sample was unstimulated CD8+ T cells sorted from spleen or lymph node cells, taken before intestinal transplant. This clonotype was obtained from a human donor who received an intestinal transplant. The rearrangement links TRBV12-5 to TRBJ2-7; D assignment may be TRBD1 or TRBD2 (5 bases each). CDR3 nucleotide sequence: TGTGCTAGTGGTTTGGGGGGGTACGAGCAGTACTTC. This sequence encodes CASGLGGYEQYF.